This T cell receptor (beta chain) was recovered during a study of cytomegalovirus exposure and HLA in healthy donors. The length of the CDR3 is 13 residues. Germline CDR1 and CDR2: SEHNR and FQNEAQ (reference sequence). V lost 5 bases and J lost 4, with 11 bases in between. As for the donors, each was a healthy bone marrow donor. The PCR was carried out with 60 Vbeta primers and 13 Jbeta primers. Sequencing used immunoSEQ multiplex PCR; TCRdb keeps in-frame clones, though not all of them. The sample records more than 100,000 clones, 80% being singletons. The J gene is TRBJ1-2, the V gene TRBV7-9; D is possibly TRBD1 (6 bases). This TCR was recovered from a man aged 40-50 years in good health and CMV-seronegative. Source material: PBMCs. The CDR3 sequence: CASSLTGSYGYTF. CDR3 coding DNA: TGTGCCAGCAGCCTAACAGGGTCCTATGGCTACACCTTC.